The 2 T cell receptor beta chains below all came from one sample that was sequenced in a study of blood T cell repertoires in COVID-19. Some clones are missing from TCRdb's copy, which holds only in-frame ones; the method was immunoSEQ multiplex PCR. The profile shows roughly 290,000 clones, 85% of them singletons. Sequenced sample: peripheral blood. Receptor source: a woman aged 45-59 years with active or convalescent COVID-19.

The rearrangement joins TRBV29-1 to TRBJ2-1; TRBD2 aligns across 10 bases. The CDR3 consists of 14 residues. V trimming: 7 bases; J trimming: 3 bases; junction bases outside the gene matches: 6. Looked up from germline, CDR1 is SQVTM and CDR2 is ANQGSEA. The DNA for the CDR3 is TGCAGCGCCTCTAGCGGGAGTCGCTACAATGAGCAGTTCTTC. Translation: CSASSGSRYNEQFF.

The genes are TRBV20-1 and TRBJ2-7; 7 bases are shared with TRBD2. The CDR3 has 13 residues. V dropped 4 bases and J dropped 4; count of bases not matched to a gene: 7. CDR1 is DFQATT and CDR2 is SNEGSKA in the germline V gene (reference sequence). The CDR3 DNA sequence: TGCAGTGCTAATGAAGCGGGACCGTACGAGCAGTACTTC. Amino acid sequence: CSANEAGPYEQYF.